Shown below are 8 T cell receptor beta chains from a single sample sequenced in a study of blood T cell repertoires in COVID-19. Sequencing used immunoSEQ multiplex PCR; TCRdb keeps in-frame clones, though not all of them. Among roughly 180,000 clones listed, about 85% were seen once. The material sequenced was peripheral blood. The source of these receptors is a woman aged 60 to 75 with acute or convalescent COVID-19.

CDR3 protein: CASSRYTGQGIEQFF. The CDR3 DNA reads as TGTGCCAGCAGTCGATATACCGGACAGGGGATTGAGCAGTTCTTC. The J gene is TRBJ2-1, the V gene TRBV6-2 or TRBV6-3; TRBD1 agrees at 9 bases. CDR3 length equals 15 residues. The germline CDR1 and CDR2 sequences are MNHEY and SVGEGT. J was trimmed by 9 bases and V by 5 bases; bases with no gene match: 11.

This CDR3 reads CASSHGQGGRNEQFF. CDR3 nucleotides: TGTGCCAGCAGCCACGGACAGGGAGGGAGGAATGAGCAGTTCTTC. This chain connects TRBV3-1 (or the pseudogene TRBV3-2) to TRBJ2-1; the D gene is possibly TRBD1 (8 bases). Trimming took off 3 bases at V and 7 bases at J, with 16 bases between the two ends. Germline-derived CDR1 and CDR2 are LGHDT and YNNKEL (reference sequence). This CDR3 has 15 residues.

CDR3 loop: CASSQGLNTGELFF. The DNA for the CDR3 is TGTGCCAGTAGTCAGGGGCTGAACACCGGGGAGCTGTTTTTT. The chain carries TRBV19 and TRBJ2-2; TRBD1 is a possible D gene (6 bases). Trimming took 5 bases from V and 1 from J, leaving 8 bases between them. Germline V gene data show CDR1 as LNHDA and CDR2 as SQIVND (reference sequence). The CDR3 runs 14 residues.

This chain connects TRBV30 to TRBJ1-1; D remains unclear. Trimming cost V 5 bases and J 1 base, with 17 bases left between them. The CDR3 is made up of 15 amino acids. Germline V CDR1 and CDR2: GTSNPN, SVGIG (reference sequence). The CDR3: CAWGGWRVKNTEAFF. The CDR3 region has the DNA TGTGCCTGGGGAGGGTGGAGGGTGAAGAACACTGAAGCTTTCTTT. Based on the CDR3 plus reference TRBV30 and TRBJ1-1, the full variable domain is SQTIHQWPATLVQPVGSPLSLECTVEGTSNPNLYWYRQAAGRGLQLLFYSVGIGQISSEVPQNLSASRPQDRQFILSSKKLLLSDSGFYLCAWGGWRVKNTEAFFGQGTRLTVV.

This chain uses TRBV14 with TRBJ1-1, with a weak D call TRBD1 (5 bases). The V and J ends lost 4 bases and 5 bases respectively, with 11 bases between them. Germline CDR1 reads SGHDN; CDR2 reads FVKESK. CDR3 length equals 13 residues. The CDR3, as DNA: TGTGCCAGCAGCCCTTCGGGGGGGACTGAAGCTTTCTTT. Protein sequence: CASSPSGGTEAFF.

The sample holds a few counts of this clone. The chain is built from TRBV6-2 or TRBV6-3 and TRBJ2-1; no clear D gene. V lost 4 bases and J lost 3, with 7 bases in between. The CDR3 loop spans 13 amino acids. Per germline, CDR1 MNHEY and CDR2 SVGEGT. CDR3 bases: TGTGCCAGCAGTTTACTCCTCTACAATGAGCAGTTCTTC. Protein sequence: CASSLLLYNEQFF.

This chain uses TRBV6-5 with TRBJ1-2; tentatively, D is TRBD1 (6 bases). V was shortened by 6 bases and J by 4 bases, with 15 bases between the two germline ends. Germline CDR1 MNHEY, CDR2 SVGAGI. The CDR3 is 14 residues long. The CDR3 bases are TGTGCCAGCAGCGCGGACAGTCCCGTCTATGGCTACACCTTC. Protein: CASSADSPVYGYTF.

The chain couples TRBV7-2 to TRBJ2-2, with TRBD2 matching 10 bases. Germline V CDR1 and CDR2: SGHTA, FQGNSA. Trimming removed 1 base from V and 4 bases from J; junction bases left unmatched: 3. The CDR3 is made up of 16 amino acids. In DNA form, the CDR3 reads TGTGCCAGCAGCTTAGACAGCGGGAGGGTCACCGGGGAGCTGTTTTTT. It specifies CASSLDSGRVTGELFF.